This T cell receptor beta chain appears in the sequencing data of a study of T cells in tuberculosis. With 0 bases removed from V and 4 bases from J, the gap between germline ends came to 16 bases. Per the germline V gene, CDR1 is WSHSY and CDR2 is SAAADI. The CDR3 is 17 residues long. After thawing and overnight rest, PBMC were stained with GMM-loaded CD1B tetramer, viability dye and anti-CD3 for sorting. The CD1B tetramers carried C32 glucose monomycolate purified from Rhodococcus equi. Tetramer-negative cells, some 100,000 per donor, were also sorted. Sequencing of TCR-alpha and TCR-beta chains was unpaired. The protocol was immunoSEQ multiplex PCR, while the TCRdb copy is restricted to in-frame clones and leaves out a portion. The sample contains more than 70,000 clones, under 95% of which appear only once.

This receptor was taken from an adult woman with latent tuberculosis. Sequencing was carried out using CD1b-GMM tetramer-negative cells sorted from PBMCs. The chain carries TRBV10-2 and TRBJ2-4; D is perhaps TRBD1 (6 bases). CDR3 DNA: TGCGCCAGCAGTGAGTCTTCGGGGACACGGCGGAAAAACATTCAGTACTTC. Its translation is CASSESSGTRRKNIQYF.